This TCR beta chain appears in the sequencing data of a study of shared clonotypes between healthy human individuals. Deep level was the assay's run setting. TCRdb keeps only in-frame clones here, not all; method: immunoSEQ multiplex PCR. The table lists some 2.1 million clones, around 96% of them singletons, with 1% to 1.3% in the top ten. Naive-designated CD8 cells lacked CD45RO, were positively enriched for CCR7, and omitted terminally differentiated effector memory CD45RA+ cells. V was trimmed by 5 bases and J by 2 bases, leaving 21 bases between them. The germline V gene encodes CDR1 LNHDA and CDR2 SQIVND (reference sequence). This CDR3 comprises 18 residues.

This chain connects TRBV19 to TRBJ2-2; either TRBD1 or TRBD2 may supply D (5 bases each). This receptor was obtained from a man younger than 35 in good health. Sequenced material: naive CD8+ T cells sorted from blood. The CDR3 reads CASSPTAGRGTNTGELFF. As DNA, the CDR3 is TGTGCCAGTAGTCCCACGGCGGGTCGAGGGACCAACACCGGGGAGCTGTTTTTT. Using reference TRBV19 and TRBJ2-2 for the parts outside the CDR3, the full variable domain is DGGITQSPKYLFRKEGQNVTLSCEQNLNHDAMYWYRQDPGQGLRLIYYSQIVNDFQKGDIAEGYSVSREKKESFPLTVTSAQKNPTAFYLCASSPTAGRGTNTGELFFGEGSRLTVL.